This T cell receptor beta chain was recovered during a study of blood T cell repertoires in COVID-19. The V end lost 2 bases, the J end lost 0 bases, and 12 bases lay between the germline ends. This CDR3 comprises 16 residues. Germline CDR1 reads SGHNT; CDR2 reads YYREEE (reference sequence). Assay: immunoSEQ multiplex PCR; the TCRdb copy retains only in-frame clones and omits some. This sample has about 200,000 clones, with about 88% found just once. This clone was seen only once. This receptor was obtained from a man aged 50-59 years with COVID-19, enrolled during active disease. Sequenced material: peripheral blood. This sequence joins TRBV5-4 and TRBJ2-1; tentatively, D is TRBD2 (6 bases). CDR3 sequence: CASSFPGLGSYNEQFF. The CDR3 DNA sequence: TGTGCCAGCAGCTTCCCGGGACTGGGCTCCTACAATGAGCAGTTCTTC.